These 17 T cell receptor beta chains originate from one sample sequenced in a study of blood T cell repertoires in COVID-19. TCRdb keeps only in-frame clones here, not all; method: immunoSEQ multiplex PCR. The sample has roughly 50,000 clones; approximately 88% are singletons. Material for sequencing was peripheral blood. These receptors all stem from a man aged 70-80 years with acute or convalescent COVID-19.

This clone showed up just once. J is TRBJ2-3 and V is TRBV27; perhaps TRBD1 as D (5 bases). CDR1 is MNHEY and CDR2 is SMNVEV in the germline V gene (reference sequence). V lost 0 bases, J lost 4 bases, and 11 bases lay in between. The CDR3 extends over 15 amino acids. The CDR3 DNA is TGTGCCAGCAGTTTATCAGGGGATCCCCCAGATACGCAGTATTTT. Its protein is CASSLSGDPPDTQYF.

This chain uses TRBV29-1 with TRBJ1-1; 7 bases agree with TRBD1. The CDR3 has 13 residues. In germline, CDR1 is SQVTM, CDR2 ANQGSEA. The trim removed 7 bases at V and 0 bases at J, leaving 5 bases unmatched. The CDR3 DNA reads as TGCAGCGCGGGGACAGAAATGAACACTGAAGCTTTCTTT. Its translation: CSAGTEMNTEAFF.

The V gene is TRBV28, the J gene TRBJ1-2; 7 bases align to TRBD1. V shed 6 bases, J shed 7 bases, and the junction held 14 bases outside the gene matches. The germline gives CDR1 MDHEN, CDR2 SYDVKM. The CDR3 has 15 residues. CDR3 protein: CASRGTGAPLVGYTF. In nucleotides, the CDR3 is TGTGCCAGCAGGGGAACAGGGGCCCCTCTCGTTGGCTACACCTTC.

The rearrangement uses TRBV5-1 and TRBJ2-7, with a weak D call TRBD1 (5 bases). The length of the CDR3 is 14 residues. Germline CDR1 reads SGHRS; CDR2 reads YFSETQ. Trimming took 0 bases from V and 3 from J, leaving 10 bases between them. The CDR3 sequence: CASSLGGRDYEQYF. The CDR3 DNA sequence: TGCGCCAGCAGCTTGGGCGGCAGGGACTACGAGCAGTACTTC. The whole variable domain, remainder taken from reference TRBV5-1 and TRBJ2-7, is KAGVTQTPRYLIKTRGQQVTLSCSPISGHRSVSWYQQTPGQGLQFLFEYFSETQRNKGNFPGRFSGRQFSNSRSEMNVSTLELGDSALYLCASSLGGRDYEQYFGPGTRLTVT.

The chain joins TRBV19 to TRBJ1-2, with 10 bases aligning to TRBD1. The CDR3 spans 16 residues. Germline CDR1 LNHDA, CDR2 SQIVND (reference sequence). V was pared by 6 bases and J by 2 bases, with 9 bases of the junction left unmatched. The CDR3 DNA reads TGTGCCAGTAGCCGGACAGGGGGTCAACCCAACTATGGCTACACCTTC. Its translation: CASSRTGGQPNYGYTF. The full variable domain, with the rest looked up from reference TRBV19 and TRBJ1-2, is DGGITQSPKYLFRKEGQNVTLSCEQNLNHDAMYWYRQDPGQGLRLIYYSQIVNDFQKGDIAEGYSVSREKKESFPLTVTSAQKNPTAFYLCASSRTGGQPNYGYTFGSGTRLTVV.

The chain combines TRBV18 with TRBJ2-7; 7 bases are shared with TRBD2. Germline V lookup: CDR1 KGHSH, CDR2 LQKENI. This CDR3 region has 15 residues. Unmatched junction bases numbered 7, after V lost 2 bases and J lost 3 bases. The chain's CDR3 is CASSPSGGLVYEQYF. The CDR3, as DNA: TGTGCCAGCTCACCATCAGGCGGACTAGTCTACGAGCAGTACTTC.

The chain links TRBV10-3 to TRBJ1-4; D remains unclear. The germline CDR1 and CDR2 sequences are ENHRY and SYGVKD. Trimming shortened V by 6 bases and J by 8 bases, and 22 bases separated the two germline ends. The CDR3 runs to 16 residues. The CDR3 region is CAIRGGSGIQEEKLFF. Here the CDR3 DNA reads TGTGCCATCAGGGGAGGGTCGGGGATACAAGAAGAAAAACTGTTTTTT.

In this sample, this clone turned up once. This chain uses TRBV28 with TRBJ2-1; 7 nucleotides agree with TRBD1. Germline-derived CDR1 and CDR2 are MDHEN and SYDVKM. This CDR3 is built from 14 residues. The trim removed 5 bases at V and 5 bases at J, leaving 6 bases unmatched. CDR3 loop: CASSGTVAHNEQFF. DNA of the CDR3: TGTGCCAGCAGTGGGACAGTAGCCCACAATGAGCAGTTCTTC.

The CDR3 region is CASREGVYGYTF. CDR3 nucleotides: TGTGCCAGCAGAGAGGGGGTATATGGCTACACCTTC. This chain links TRBV9 with TRBJ1-2; a possible D gene is TRBD1 (6 bases). Germline-derived CDR1 and CDR2 are SGDLS and YYNGEE. CDR3 size: 12 residues. Trimming took off 5 bases at V and 5 bases at J, with 10 bases between the two ends.

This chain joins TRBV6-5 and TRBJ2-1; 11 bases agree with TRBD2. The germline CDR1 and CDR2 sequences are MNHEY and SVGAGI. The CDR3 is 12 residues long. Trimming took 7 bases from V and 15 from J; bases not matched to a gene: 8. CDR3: CASTRTSGSLFF. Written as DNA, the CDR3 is TGTGCCAGCACTCGGACTAGCGGGTCGCTGTTCTTC.

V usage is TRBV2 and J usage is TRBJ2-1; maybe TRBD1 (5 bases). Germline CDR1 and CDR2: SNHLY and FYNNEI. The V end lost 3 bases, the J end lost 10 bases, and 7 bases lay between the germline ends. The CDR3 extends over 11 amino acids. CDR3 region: CASSEWTEQFF. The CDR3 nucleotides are TGTGCCAGCAGTGAGTGGACAGAGCAGTTCTTC.

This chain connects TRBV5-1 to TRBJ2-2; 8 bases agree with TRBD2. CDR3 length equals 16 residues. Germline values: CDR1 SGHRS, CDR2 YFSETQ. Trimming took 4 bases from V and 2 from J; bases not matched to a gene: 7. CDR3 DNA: TGCGCCAGCAGCCTCCTCGGGGGGGAAAACACCGGGGAGCTGTTTTTT. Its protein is CASSLLGGENTGELFF.

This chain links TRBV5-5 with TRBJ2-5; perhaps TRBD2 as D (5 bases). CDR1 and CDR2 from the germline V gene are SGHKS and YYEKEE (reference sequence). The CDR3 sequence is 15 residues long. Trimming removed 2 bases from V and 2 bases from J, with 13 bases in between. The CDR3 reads CASSLALAIQETQYF. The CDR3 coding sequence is TGTGCCAGCAGCTTAGCGCTAGCAATACAAGAGACCCAGTACTTC.

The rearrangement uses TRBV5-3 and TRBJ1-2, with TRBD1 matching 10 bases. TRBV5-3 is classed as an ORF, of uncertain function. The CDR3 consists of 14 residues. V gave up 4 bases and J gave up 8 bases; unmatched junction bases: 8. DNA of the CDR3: TGTGCCAGAAGCAACGGACAGGGGGAGCGAGGCTACACCTTC. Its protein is CARSNGQGERGYTF.

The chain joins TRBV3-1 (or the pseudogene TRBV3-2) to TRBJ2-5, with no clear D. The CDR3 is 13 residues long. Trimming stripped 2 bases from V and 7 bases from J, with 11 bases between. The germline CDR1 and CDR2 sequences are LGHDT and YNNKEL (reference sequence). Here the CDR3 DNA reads TGTGCCAGCAGCCAATGGGCCTTCCCGACCCAGTACTTC. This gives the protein CASSQWAFPTQYF.

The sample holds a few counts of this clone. In DNA, the CDR3 is TGTGCCAGCAGGCCCGGCCTGGGCAGCAATCAGCCCCAGCATTTT. The encoded protein is CASRPGLGSNQPQHF. V and J are TRBV2 and TRBJ1-5; D remains unclear. This CDR3 has 15 amino acids. The germline V gene has CDR1 SNHLY and CDR2 FYNNEI. Trimming removed 6 bases from V and 1 base from J, with 13 bases in between.

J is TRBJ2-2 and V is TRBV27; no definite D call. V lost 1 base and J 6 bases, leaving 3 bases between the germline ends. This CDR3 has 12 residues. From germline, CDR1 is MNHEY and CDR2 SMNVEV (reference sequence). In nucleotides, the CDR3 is TGTGCCAGCAGTTTATTCTCCGGGGAGCTGTTTTTT. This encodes CASSLFSGELFF.